Below, 32 T cell receptor beta chains from the same sample are listed, as sequenced in a study of cytomegalovirus exposure and HLA in healthy donors. The PCR used 60 Vbeta and 13 Jbeta primers. Measured with immunoSEQ multiplex PCR; TCRdb has only the in-frame clones, and not every one. This sample has 85,000 to 95,000 clones, with approximately 7.1% found just once. Sequenced: PBMCs. The source is a man aged 45 to 65 in good health and CMV-seronegative.

This clone was observed a handful of times. The chain links TRBV7-9 to TRBJ2-6; TRBD1 is a possible D gene (6 bases). CDR1 and CDR2 (germline): SEHNR, FQNEAQ (reference sequence). This CDR3 is 16 amino acids long. The germline V and J ends were trimmed by 4 bases and 0 bases, with 10 bases remaining between them. CDR3 protein: CASSSTGNSGANVLTF. As DNA, the CDR3 is TGTGCCAGCAGCTCCACAGGGAACTCTGGGGCCAACGTCCTGACTTTC.

This chain uses TRBV11-3 with TRBJ2-1; TRBD2 agrees at 8 bases. The CDR3 is 15 amino acids. Germline V gene sequence: CDR1 SGHNT, CDR2 YENEEA. Trimming cost V 5 bases and J 0 bases; bases outside gene matches: 3. The CDR3 here is CASSPRGGSYNEQFF. In DNA form, the CDR3 reads TGTGCCAGCAGCCCTCGGGGGGGCTCCTACAATGAGCAGTTCTTC.

The rearrangement links TRBV7-8 to TRBJ2-3; 9 positions agree with TRBD1. The CDR3 has 15 residues. J gave up 5 bases and V 5 bases, and 8 bases lay outside the gene matches. Germline lookup yields CDR1 SGHVS and CDR2 FQNEAQ. DNA of the CDR3: TGTGCCAGCAGCGTTGACAGGGGGTTCAGAGATACGCAGTATTTT. Protein sequence: CASSVDRGFRDTQYF.

This clone was counted a few times. The chain carries TRBV2 and TRBJ2-3; D ambiguous. The CDR3 has 13 residues. CDR1 is SNHLY and CDR2 is FYNNEI in the germline V gene. V was pared by 5 bases and J by 3 bases, with 9 bases between. CDR3: CASSWSETDTQYF. In nucleotides, the CDR3 is TGTGCCAGCAGTTGGAGCGAGACAGATACGCAGTATTTT. Looking up the rest from reference TRBV2 and TRBJ2-3 gives the full variable domain: EPEVTQTPSHQVTQMGQEVILRCVPISNHLYFYWYRQILGQKVEFLVSFYNNEISEKSEIFDDQFSVERPDGSNFTLKIRSTKLEDSAMYFCASSWSETDTQYFGPGTRLTVL.

In its sample, this clone was seen a few times. This rearrangement joins TRBV6-5 to TRBJ2-5; weak D call: TRBD1 (8 bases). Near its end, the DNA agrees better with TRBJ2-7, so the J call may be wrong. Germline CDR1 and CDR2: MNHEY and SVGAGI. The length of the CDR3 is 13 residues. In DNA, the CDR3 is TGTGCCAGCAGAACACAGGGGGGGTACGAGCAGTACTTC. It codes for CASRTQGGYEQYF.

J is TRBJ1-6 and V is TRBV11-2; the D is unclear. V dropped 1 base and J dropped 6 bases, with 10 bases sitting between them. The CDR3 totals 15 residues. Germline CDR1 reads SGHAT; CDR2 reads FQNNGV. CDR3 DNA sequence: TGTGCCAGCAGCTTAGGGGCGAAGGTTAATTCACCCCTCCACTTT. It is translated as CASSLGAKVNSPLHF.

The rearrangement uses TRBV9 and TRBJ1-4; D call uncertain. Between the trimmed V and J ends, which lost 0 bases and 6 bases, there was a span of 9 bases. Germline CDR1 SGDLS, CDR2 YYNGEE. The CDR3 has 14 amino acids. The CDR3 loop is CASSVEIQDEKLFF. CDR3 bases: TGTGCCAGCAGCGTAGAGATTCAGGATGAAAAACTGTTTTTT.

In its sample, this clone was seen a few times. The chain couples TRBV2 to TRBJ2-7; no definite D call. V dropped 3 bases and J dropped 3 bases, with 9 bases sitting between them. From germline, CDR1 is SNHLY and CDR2 FYNNEI. The CDR3 totals 13 residues. In DNA form, the CDR3 reads TGTGCCAGCAGTGAGGGCATCATCTACGAGCAGTACTTC. The encoded protein is CASSEGIIYEQYF.

This chain joins TRBV10-2 and TRBJ2-5; 8 positions match TRBD2. Germline loops: CDR1 WSHSY, CDR2 SAAADI. The CDR3 is made up of 14 amino acids. Germline trimming cut 7 bases from V and 4 bases from J; bases unmatched to any gene: 8. The CDR3 loop is CASTRPGGAETQYF. In nucleotides, the CDR3 is TGCGCCAGCACCCGCCCCGGGGGGGCAGAGACCCAGTACTTC.

The rearrangement uses TRBV2 and TRBJ2-1; 12 bases line up with TRBD1. The CDR3 spans 13 residues. Germline-derived CDR1 and CDR2 are SNHLY and FYNNEI. The trim removed 7 bases at V and 9 bases at J, leaving 4 bases unmatched. The CDR3 DNA sequence: TGTGCCAGCAAGGGACAGGGGGCTGCTGAGCAGTTCTTC. Protein product: CASKGQGAAEQFF.

This clone was observed a handful of times. The J gene is TRBJ2-7, the V gene TRBV5-1; D ambiguous. Trimming removed 0 bases at V and 3 bases at J, with 13 bases between. Germline V gene sequence: CDR1 SGHRS, CDR2 YFSETQ. This CDR3 contains 15 residues. CDR3 coding DNA: TGCGCCAGCAGCTTGGGGCCCTCCTTAATCTACGAGCAGTACTTC. This encodes CASSLGPSLIYEQYF.

V and J are TRBV9 and TRBJ2-3; 8 bases fit TRBD2. The length of the CDR3 is 15 residues. The V gene end was trimmed by 2 bases and the J gene end by 4 bases; junction bases not matched to a gene: 6. Germline V gives CDR1 SGDLS, CDR2 YYNGEE. This chain's CDR3 is CASSVGVAGSDTQYF. Written as DNA, the CDR3 is TGTGCCAGCAGCGTTGGAGTAGCGGGATCAGATACGCAGTATTTT. The variable domain in full, completed from reference TRBV9 and TRBJ2-3, reads DSGVTQTPKHLITATGQRVTLRCSPRSGDLSVYWYQQSLDQGLQFLIQYYNGEERAKGNILERFSAQQFPDLHSELNLSSLELGDSALYFCASSVGVAGSDTQYFGPGTRLTVL.

The rearrangement uses TRBV7-2 and TRBJ2-7; the D gene is possibly TRBD2 (6 bases). The CDR3 runs 16 residues. V was cut by 5 bases and J by 1 base, with 18 bases left in between. Germline loops: CDR1 SGHTA, CDR2 FQGNSA. This chain's CDR3 is CASSPRRGSGSYEQYF. The CDR3 nucleotides are TGTGCCAGCAGCCCGAGAAGGGGTAGCGGATCCTACGAGCAGTACTTC.

The chain couples TRBV7-3 to TRBJ2-2; the match to TRBD1 covers 9 bases. CDR3 length: 14 amino acids. V lost 5 bases to trimming and J lost 4 bases; unmatched junction nucleotides: 2. Germline V gives CDR1 SGHTA, CDR2 FQGTGA. The CDR3 nucleotides are TGTGCCAGCAGCCCACAGGGGGCCACCGGGGAGCTGTTTTTT. Protein sequence: CASSPQGATGELFF.

CDR3 DNA sequence: TGCGCCAGCAGCCGCGTCGCCCTAGCGGGGGGAACAGATACGCAGTATTTT. It translates to CASSRVALAGGTDTQYF. J is TRBJ2-3 and V is TRBV4-1; 11 positions match TRBD2. The J segment lost 3 bases and the V segment lost 4 bases, leaving 9 bases of the junction unmatched. The CDR3 sequence is 17 residues long. Looked up from germline, CDR1 is MGHRA and CDR2 is YSYEKL.

The chain carries TRBV29-1 and TRBJ1-2, with 9 bases lining up with TRBD1. The CDR3 is made up of 14 amino acids. V shed 6 bases, J shed 2 bases, and the junction held 7 bases outside the gene matches. CDR1 and CDR2 (germline): SQVTM, ANQGSEA. The CDR3 spells CSVDLGQGNYGYTF. CDR3 sequence (DNA): TGCAGCGTCGACCTCGGACAGGGGAACTATGGCTACACCTTC.

This sequence joins TRBV18 and TRBJ2-5; 10 nucleotides align to TRBD2. This CDR3 comprises 15 residues. Germline CDR1 and CDR2: KGHSH and LQKENI. Losses at the gene ends were 2 bases for V and 4 bases for J; bases not matched to a gene: 4. In DNA, the CDR3 is TGTGCCAGCTCACCATCCAGGACTAGCGGAGAGACCCAGTACTTC. This sequence encodes CASSPSRTSGETQYF.

The rearrangement links TRBV5-6 to TRBJ2-2; the D gene is possibly TRBD2 (6 bases). V shed 3 bases and J shed 4 bases, with 7 bases lying between them. In germline, CDR1 is SGHDT, CDR2 YYEEEE. The CDR3 length is 13 residues. Here the CDR3 DNA reads TGTGCCAGCAGCTGGCGGGGCACCGGGGAGCTGTTTTTT. Amino acids: CASSWRGTGELFF. The full variable domain, its missing parts supplied by reference TRBV5-6 and TRBJ2-2, is DAGVTQSPTHLIKTRGQQVTLRCSPKSGHDTVSWYQQALGQGPQFIFQYYEEEERQRGNFPDRFSGHQFPNYSSELNVNALLLGDSALYLCASSWRGTGELFFGEGSRLTVL.

J is TRBJ1-3 and V is TRBV2; D gene ambiguous. Germline V gives CDR1 SNHLY, CDR2 FYNNEI. The CDR3 runs to 17 residues. V lost 2 bases, J lost 4 bases, and 18 bases lay in between. CDR3 in amino acids: CASSESGRVLAGNTIYF. The DNA for the CDR3 is TGTGCCAGCAGTGAATCGGGGAGAGTCCTCGCAGGAAACACCATATATTTT.

This clone was found a few times. This CDR3 reads CASSWGLNTGELFF. CDR3 nucleotides: TGTGCCAGCAGTTGGGGGCTAAACACCGGGGAGCTGTTTTTT. The chain links TRBV27 to TRBJ2-2; TRBD1 is a possible D gene (6 bases). Germline CDR1 reads MNHEY; CDR2 reads SMNVEV (reference sequence). V was shortened by 4 bases and J by 2 bases, with 8 bases between the two germline ends. The CDR3 has 14 residues.

The V and J genes are TRBV7-3 and TRBJ1-1; D is unresolved. CDR1 is SGHTA and CDR2 is FQGTGA in the germline V gene. The CDR3 has 14 amino acids. V lost 2 bases and J 0 bases, leaving 7 bases between the germline ends. In DNA, the CDR3 is TGTGCCAGCAGCTTAGACATCATGAACACTGAAGCTTTCTTT. Its protein product is CASSLDIMNTEAFF.

In this sample, this clone turned up a few times. This chain uses TRBV29-1 with TRBJ2-7; 7 bases align to TRBD2. Germline-derived CDR1 and CDR2 are SQVTM and ANQGSEA. This CDR3 is built from 12 residues. With V trimmed by 6 bases and J by 1 base, 3 bases remained unmatched. This CDR3 reads CSVERGSYEQYF. CDR3 sequence (DNA): TGCAGCGTCGAGCGGGGTTCCTACGAGCAGTACTTC.

The chain is built from TRBV29-1 and TRBJ2-7; tentatively, D is TRBD2 (6 bases). Deletions cut 1 base from V and 2 bases from J, with 12 bases between. The CDR3 runs 14 residues. CDR1 SQVTM and CDR2 ANQGSEA come from the germline V gene. This CDR3 is CSVEVPGGTYEQYF. In DNA form, the CDR3 reads TGCAGCGTTGAAGTTCCGGGCGGGACCTACGAGCAGTACTTC.

The chain uses TRBV7-2 and TRBJ2-7; D might be TRBD2 (5 bases). V was pared by 3 bases and J by 2 bases, with 17 bases between. Germline CDR1 reads SGHTA; CDR2 reads FQGNSA. The CDR3 contains 16 residues. Written as DNA, the CDR3 is TGTGCCAGCAGCTTGCAAGGAGGCAGGCGAGCCTACGAGCAGTACTTC. Translated: CASSLQGGRRAYEQYF. The complete variable domain, with remaining parts taken from reference TRBV7-2 and TRBJ2-7, reads GAGVSQSPSNKVTEKGKDVELRCDPISGHTALYWYRQSLGQGLEFLIYFQGNSAPDKSGLPSDRFSAERTGGSVSTLTIQRTQQEDSAVYLCASSLQGGRRAYEQYFGPGTRLTVT.

The rearrangement joins TRBV19 to TRBJ1-5; D is unresolved. The germline V gene encodes CDR1 LNHDA and CDR2 SQIVND (reference sequence). CDR3 length: 14 amino acids. The V end was cut by 3 bases, the J end by 0 bases, with 6 bases between. CDR3 nucleotide sequence: TGTGCCAGTAGTATTGACACTAGCAATCAGCCCCAGCATTTT. Protein product: CASSIDTSNQPQHF.

The sample holds a few counts of this clone. This chain joins TRBV5-1 and TRBJ1-1, with 11 nucleotides matching TRBD1. This CDR3 region has 14 residues. CDR1 and CDR2 (germline): SGHRS, YFSETQ. Unmatched junction bases numbered 4, after V lost 3 bases and J lost 6 bases. CDR3 sequence (DNA): TGCGCCAGCAGCTCCCCGGGACAGGGGGCTGAAGCTTTCTTT. This translates into CASSSPGQGAEAFF.

In this sample, this clone turned up a few times. V usage is TRBV7-2 and J usage is TRBJ1-4; perhaps TRBD1 as D (5 bases). V was pared by 5 bases and J by 5 bases, with 15 bases between. The CDR3 extends over 15 amino acids. The V gene's germline CDR1 is SGHTA and CDR2 FQGNSA. CDR3 amino acids: CASSLRQPLNEKLFF. CDR3 nucleotides: TGTGCCAGCAGCCTGAGACAGCCTCTAAATGAAAAACTGTTTTTT.

The chain links TRBV30 to TRBJ2-1; 9 bases match TRBD2. The CDR3 has 13 amino acids. V lost 0 bases to trimming and J lost 15 bases; unmatched junction nucleotides: 9. Germline-derived CDR1 and CDR2 are GTSNPN and SVGIG (reference sequence). The CDR3 nucleotides read TGTGCCTGGAGTGTATCCCGCGGGAGGGCCATGTTCTTC. Translated, it gives CAWSVSRGRAMFF. Using reference TRBV30 and TRBJ2-1 for the parts outside the CDR3, the full variable domain is SQTIHQWPATLVQPVGSPLSLECTVEGTSNPNLYWYRQAAGRGLQLLFYSVGIGQISSEVPQNLSASRPQDRQFILSSKKLLLSDSGFYLCAWSVSRGRAMFFGPGTRLTVL.

Only a few counts were recorded for this clone. J is TRBJ2-7 and V is TRBV28; weak D call: TRBD1 (6 bases). The CDR3 runs to 15 residues. Trimming removed 8 bases from V and 0 bases from J, with 17 bases in between. The germline V gene encodes CDR1 MDHEN and CDR2 SYDVKM. Here the CDR3 DNA reads TGTGCCAGCGCCCCACAGGGCGGTTACTCCTACGAGCAGTACTTC. Encoded protein: CASAPQGGYSYEQYF. The whole variable domain, remainder taken from reference TRBV28 and TRBJ2-7, is DVKVTQSSRYLVKRTGEKVFLECVQDMDHENMFWYRQDPGLGLRLIYFSYDVKMKEKGDIPEGYSVSREKKERFSLILESASTNQTSMYLCASAPQGGYSYEQYFGPGTRLTVT.

This clone turned up a few times. This sequence joins TRBV28 and TRBJ1-1, with 10 nucleotides matching TRBD1. With 8 bases clipped from V and 5 bases from J, the junction kept 5 bases outside the gene matches. Germline values: CDR1 MDHEN, CDR2 SYDVKM. The CDR3 loop spans 13 amino acids. DNA of the CDR3: TGTGCCAGCCGACAGGGGGCGCGAACTGAAGCTTTCTTT. Its translation is CASRQGARTEAFF.

The gene calls are TRBV19 and TRBJ1-2; TRBD1 matches at 8 bases. The junction had 11 bases not matched to a gene; V was cut back by 3 bases and J by 2 bases. The germline V gene has CDR1 LNHDA and CDR2 SQIVND (reference sequence). The CDR3 loop spans 17 amino acids. DNA for the CDR3: TGTGCCAGTAGTATCAACTCGCCAGGGGGCGCGAACTATGGCTACACCTTC. Translated: CASSINSPGGANYGYTF.

The rearrangement joins TRBV30 to TRBJ2-2; 9 nucleotides match TRBD1. V lost 4 bases to trimming and J lost 4 bases; unmatched junction nucleotides: 10. This CDR3 comprises 16 residues. From germline, CDR1 is GTSNPN and CDR2 SVGIG (reference sequence). The DNA for the CDR3 is TGTGCCTGGAAACCCACAGGGGGCGCTTTCACCGGGGAGCTGTTTTTT. This encodes CAWKPTGGAFTGELFF.